The TCR beta chain under discussion was sequenced for a study of cytomegalovirus exposure and HLA in healthy donors. Whole-study findings and limits: The dataset shows that most TCR sequences were rare, while some public TCRs occurred in many donors. A classifier reportedly called cytomegalovirus status with high sensitivity and specificity. Researchers reported that a few CMV-associated chains were confirmed in vitro as CMV antigen-specific.

Trimming removed 0 bases from V and 7 bases from J, with 10 bases in between. This CDR3 comprises 13 residues. Germline V CDR1 and CDR2: SGHDT, YYEEEE. On this clone itself: What it recognizes is unknown.

Method: immunoSEQ multiplex PCR; TCRdb's copy keeps in-frame clones and lacks some. Of roughly 300,000 clones listed, approximately 90% were seen once; the top ten hold about 0.85%. The TCR sequence derives from a woman aged 18-29 years in good health and CMV-seronegative. The sequencing input was PBMCs. This chain connects TRBV5-6 to TRBJ1-2, with D possibly TRBD1 on 5 matching bases. The CDR3 DNA reads TGTGCCAGCAGCTTGGTGGCAGGGTCTGGCTACACCTTC. Its protein is CASSLVAGSGYTF.